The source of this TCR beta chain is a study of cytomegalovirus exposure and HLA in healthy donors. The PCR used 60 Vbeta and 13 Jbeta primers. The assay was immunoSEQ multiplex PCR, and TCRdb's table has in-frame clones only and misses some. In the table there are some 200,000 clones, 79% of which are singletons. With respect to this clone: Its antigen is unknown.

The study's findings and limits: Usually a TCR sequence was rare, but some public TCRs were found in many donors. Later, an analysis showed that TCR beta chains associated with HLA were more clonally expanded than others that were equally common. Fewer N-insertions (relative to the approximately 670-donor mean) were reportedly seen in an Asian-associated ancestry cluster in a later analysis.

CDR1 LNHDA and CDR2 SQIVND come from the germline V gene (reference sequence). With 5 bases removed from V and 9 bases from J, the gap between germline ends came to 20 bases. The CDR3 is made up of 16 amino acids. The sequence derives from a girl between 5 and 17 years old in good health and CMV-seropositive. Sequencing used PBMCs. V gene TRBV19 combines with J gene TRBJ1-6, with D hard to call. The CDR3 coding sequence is TGTGCCAGTAGTGCCCTTAGAGGGATTAGCCGTTCACCCCTCCACTTT. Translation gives CASSALRGISRSPLHF.